This is a list of T cell receptor beta chains from one sample in a study of cytomegalovirus exposure and HLA in healthy donors. TCRdb's table, derived via immunoSEQ multiplex PCR, lists solely in-frame clones and lacks some. The top ten clones hold over 4.5% of a sample with some 170,000 clones, roughly 80% of them seen once. Material for sequencing was PBMCs. The receptors stem from a young woman in good health and CMV-seropositive. Both conserved end residues are part of each CDR3. Fields, in order: clone size, V gene, D gene, J gene, CDR3 DNA, CDR3 protein. A D gene is named only where the DNA matches it firmly. Where a row states a size, it is once, few, many or the class of an expanded clone; other rows omit it.

.,TRBV7-7,TRBD1,TRBJ1-3,TGTGCCAGCAGTCCCGGGACAGGGTGGCAAGGGTCTGGAAACACCATATATTTT,CASSPGTGWQGSGNTIYF
.,TRBV9,.,TRBJ2-6,TGTGCCAGCAGCGTAGGGCCAGGCAGCTCTGGGGCCAACGTCCTGACTTTC,CASSVGPGSSGANVLTF
.,TRBV28,.,TRBJ2-7,TGTGCCAGCAGTCCACAATCCGGGACATACCTCCTCTTC,CASSPQSGTYLLF
.,TRBV4-1,TRBD2,TRBJ2-1,TGCGCCAGCAGCCCCTATCCGGCGGGGGTTTTCAATGAGCAGTTCTTC,CASSPYPAGVFNEQFF
.,TRBV19,TRBD1,TRBJ2-3,TGTGCCAGTAGCGGGACAGGGGGCGCAGATACACAGTATTTT,CASSGTGGADTQYF
.,TRBV10-3,TRBD1,TRBJ2-1,TGTGCCATCAGGACAGGGGGCGCCTACAATGAGCAGTTCTTC,CAIRTGGAYNEQFF
.,TRBV6-1,.,TRBJ1-6,TGTGCCAGCAGTGAGGAGGCACCCCTCCACTTT,CASSEEAPLHF
.,TRBV6-5,.,TRBJ1-4,TGTGCCAGCAGACCATCGCTGGGAGGTGAAAAACTGTTTTTT,CASRPSLGGEKLFF
few,TRBV7-2,.,TRBJ1-3,TGTGCCAGCAGCTTCAGGGTTAGCTCTGGAAACACCATATATTTT,CASSFRVSSGNTIYF
.,TRBV7-2,.,TRBJ1-2,TGTGCCAGCAGCCAATACACCTATGGCTACACCTTC,CASSQYTYGYTF
.,TRBV10-3,.,TRBJ1-2,TGTGCCATCAGTGAGAACAGGAAGGGCTGGGGCTACACCTTC,CAISENRKGWGYTF
.,TRBV13,.,TRBJ2-1,TGTGCCAGCAGCTCCACAGGGAATGAGCAGTTCTTC,CASSSTGNEQFF
.,TRBV4-1,TRBD1,TRBJ1-5,TGCGCCAGCAGCCAGGGGACAGGGGGCACTCAGCCCCAGCATTTT,CASSQGTGGTQPQHF
.,TRBV11-2,.,TRBJ2-1,TGTGCCAGCAGCTTAGTTTCTTCGACTAATGAGCAGTTCTTC,CASSLVSSTNEQFF
.,TRBV5-1,TRBD1,TRBJ2-5,TGCGCCAGCAGCTGGGTGACATCCTCTACAGGGGGGACCCAGTACTTC,CASSWVTSSTGGTQYF
few,TRBV7-9,.,TRBJ2-3,TGTGCCAGCAGCCCCCGAGTGAAGCAAAGCACAGATACGCAGTATTTT,CASSPRVKQSTDTQYF
.,TRBV6-5,TRBD2,TRBJ2-1,TGTGCCAGCAGTTCCGCGACTAGCGGGGGGCCCTATGAGCAGTTCTTC,CASSSATSGGPYEQFF
.,TRBV6-6,.,TRBJ2-1,TGTGCCAGCAGTTACCCAGGACAGAGCTACAATGAGCAGTTCTTC,CASSYPGQSYNEQFF
.,TRBV5-4,TRBD1,TRBJ1-2,TGTGCCAGCAGCCCGGGGGGGGACAGGGCTAACTATGGCTACACCTTC,CASSPGGDRANYGYTF
.,TRBV6-6,.,TRBJ2-1,TGTGCCAGCAAGGCCCAGGCCTACAATGAGCAGTTCTTC,CASKAQAYNEQFF
.,TRBV5-1,.,TRBJ1-1,TGCGCCAGCAGCTTGGGGACAGAGATCATAATAATGAACACTGAAGCTTTCTTT,CASSLGTEIIIMNTEAFF
.,TRBV29-1,.,TRBJ2-5,TGCAGCGTTGAGTTGGTGTTCGGGACCCAGTACTTC,CSVELVFGTQYF
few,TRBV7-8,TRBD2,TRBJ2-7,TGTGCCAGCAGAACATGGGGGGGGACCGAGCAGTACTTC,CASRTWGGTEQYF
.,TRBV19,.,TRBJ2-7,TGTGCCAGTAGATCGGGAACAGCCACCTACGAGCAGTACTTC,CASRSGTATYEQYF
.,TRBV30,TRBD2,TRBJ2-7,TGTGCCTGGACCTCCTGGGGGGGAGCCGGCGAGCAGTACTTC,CAWTSWGGAGEQYF
.,TRBV7-2,.,TRBJ1-1,TGTGCCAGCAGCCGGCCCCCAGGGGACACTGAAGCTTTCTTT,CASSRPPGDTEAFF
.,TRBV27,TRBD2,TRBJ2-3,TGTGCCAGCAGCCCGATAGCGGGGAACACAGATACGCAGTATTTT,CASSPIAGNTDTQYF
.,TRBV5-6,TRBD2,TRBJ2-1,TGTGCCAGCAGCTTCACCGGGACTAGCGGGTGGAGCTCCTACAATGAGCAGTTCTTC,CASSFTGTSGWSSYNEQFF
.,TRBV2,TRBD2,TRBJ2-5,TGTGCCAGCAGTCTAAGACTAGCGGGGGTCCTTGAGACCCAGTACTTC,CASSLRLAGVLETQYF
once,TRBV19,TRBD1,TRBJ1-2,TGTGCCAGTAGTATAGGCGACAGGGTAGTACCTGTTTACACCTTC,CASSIGDRVVPVYTF
.,TRBV5-1,.,TRBJ2-2,TGCGCCAGCAGCTTGGGCAGGGAAGGCGGGGAGCTGTTTTTT,CASSLGREGGELFF
.,TRBV5-5,TRBD2,TRBJ2-1,TGTGCCAGCAGCACCAGACCTACTAGCGGGGGGCGCTCCTACAATGAGCAGTTCTTC,CASSTRPTSGGRSYNEQFF
.,TRBV5-6,.,TRBJ2-3,TGTGCCAGCAGCTTTCTTCTACGCACAGATACGCAGTATTTT,CASSFLLRTDTQYF